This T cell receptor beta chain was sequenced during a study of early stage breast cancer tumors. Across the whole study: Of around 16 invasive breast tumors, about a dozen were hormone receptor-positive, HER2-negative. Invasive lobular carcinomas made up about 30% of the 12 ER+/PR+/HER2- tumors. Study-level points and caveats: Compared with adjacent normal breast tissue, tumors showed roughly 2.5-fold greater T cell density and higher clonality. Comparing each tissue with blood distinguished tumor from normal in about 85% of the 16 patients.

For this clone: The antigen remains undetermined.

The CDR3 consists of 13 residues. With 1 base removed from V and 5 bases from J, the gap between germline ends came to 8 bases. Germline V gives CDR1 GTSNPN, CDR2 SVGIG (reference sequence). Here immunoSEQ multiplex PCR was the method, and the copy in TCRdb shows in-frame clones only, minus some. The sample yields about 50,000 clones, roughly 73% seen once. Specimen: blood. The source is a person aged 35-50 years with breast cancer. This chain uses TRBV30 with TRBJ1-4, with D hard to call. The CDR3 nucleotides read TGTGCCTGGAGTGCTCAGCCCAATGAAAAACTGTTTTTT. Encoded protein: CAWSAQPNEKLFF.